The source of this T cell receptor (beta chain) is a study of blood T cell repertoires in COVID-19. This clone was observed once. Trimming pared 1 base from V and 6 bases from J, leaving 19 bases between. Germline V gene sequence: CDR1 MNHNS, CDR2 SASEGT. This CDR3 region has 18 residues. Produced via immunoSEQ multiplex PCR; TCRdb's table is partial and in-frame only. The table shows over 350,000 clones, with just under 90% occurring only once. The TCR comes from a woman aged 45-60 years who had recovered from COVID-19. Sequences were obtained from PBMCs or T cells enriched from blood (not recorded which). V gene TRBV6-1 combines with J gene TRBJ1-6; D is ambiguous. The chain's CDR3 is CASSEVGLTGGSNSPLHF. In DNA form, the CDR3 reads TGTGCCAGCAGTGAAGTGGGCTTGACCGGCGGGAGTAATTCACCCCTCCACTTT.